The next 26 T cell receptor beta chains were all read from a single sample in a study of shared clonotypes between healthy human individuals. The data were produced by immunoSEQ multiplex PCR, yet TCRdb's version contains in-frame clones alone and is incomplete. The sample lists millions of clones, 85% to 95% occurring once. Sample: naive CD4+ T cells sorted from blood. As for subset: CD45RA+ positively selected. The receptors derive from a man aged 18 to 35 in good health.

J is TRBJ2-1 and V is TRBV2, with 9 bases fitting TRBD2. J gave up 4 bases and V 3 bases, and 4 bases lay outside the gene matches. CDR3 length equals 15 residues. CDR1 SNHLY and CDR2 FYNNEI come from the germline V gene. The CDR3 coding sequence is TGTGCCAGCAGTGATAGCGGGGGTGAATACAATGAGCAGTTCTTC. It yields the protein CASSDSGGEYNEQFF.

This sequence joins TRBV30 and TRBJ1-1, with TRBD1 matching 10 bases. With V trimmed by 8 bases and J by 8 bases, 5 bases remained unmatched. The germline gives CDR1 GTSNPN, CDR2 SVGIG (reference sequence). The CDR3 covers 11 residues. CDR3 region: CARQGAREAFF. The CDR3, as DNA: TGTGCCAGACAGGGGGCGCGGGAAGCTTTCTTT.

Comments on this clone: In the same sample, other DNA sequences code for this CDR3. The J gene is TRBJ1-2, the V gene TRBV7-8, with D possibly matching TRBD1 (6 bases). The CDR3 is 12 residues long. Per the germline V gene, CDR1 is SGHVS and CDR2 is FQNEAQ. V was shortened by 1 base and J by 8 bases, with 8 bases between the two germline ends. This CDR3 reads CASSLDGGGYTF. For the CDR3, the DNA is TGTGCCAGCAGCTTAGACGGGGGCGGCTACACCTTC.

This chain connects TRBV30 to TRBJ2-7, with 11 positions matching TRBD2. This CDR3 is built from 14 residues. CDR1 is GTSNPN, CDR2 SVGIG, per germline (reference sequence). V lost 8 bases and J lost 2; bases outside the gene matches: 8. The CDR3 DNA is TGTGCCGGGACTAGCGGAGCTGCGGCCTACGAGCAGTACTTC. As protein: CAGTSGAAAYEQYF.

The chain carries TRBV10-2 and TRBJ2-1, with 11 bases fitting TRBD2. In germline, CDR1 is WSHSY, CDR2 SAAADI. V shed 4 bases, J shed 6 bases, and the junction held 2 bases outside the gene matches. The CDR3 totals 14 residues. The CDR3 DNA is TGCGCCAGCAGTGTAGCGGGAGGGGTCAATGAGCAGTTCTTC. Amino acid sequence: CASSVAGGVNEQFF.

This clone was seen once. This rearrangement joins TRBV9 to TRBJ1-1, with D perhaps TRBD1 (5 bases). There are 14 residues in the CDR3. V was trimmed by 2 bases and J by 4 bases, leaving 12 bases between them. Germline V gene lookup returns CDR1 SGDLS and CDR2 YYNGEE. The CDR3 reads CASSVIGGSTEAFF. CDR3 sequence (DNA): TGTGCCAGCAGCGTTATCGGGGGTAGCACTGAAGCTTTCTTT.

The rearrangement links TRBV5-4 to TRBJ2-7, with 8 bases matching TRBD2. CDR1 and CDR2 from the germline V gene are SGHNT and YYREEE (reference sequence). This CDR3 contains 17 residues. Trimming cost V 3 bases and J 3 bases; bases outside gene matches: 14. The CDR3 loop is CASSWERVSGKYYEQYF. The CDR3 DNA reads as TGTGCCAGCAGCTGGGAAAGGGTTAGCGGGAAGTACTACGAGCAGTACTTC. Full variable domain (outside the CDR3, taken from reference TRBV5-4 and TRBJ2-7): ETGVTQSPTHLIKTRGQQVTLRCSSQSGHNTVSWYQQALGQGPQFIFQYYREEENGRGNFPPRFSGLQFPNYSSELNVNALELDDSALYLCASSWERVSGKYYEQYFGPGTRLTVT.

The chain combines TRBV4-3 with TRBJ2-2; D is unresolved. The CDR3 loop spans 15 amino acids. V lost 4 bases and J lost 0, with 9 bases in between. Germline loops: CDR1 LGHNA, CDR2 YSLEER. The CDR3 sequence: CASSPVGSNTGELFF. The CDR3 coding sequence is TGCGCCAGCAGCCCGGTTGGCTCGAACACCGGGGAGCTGTTTTTT.

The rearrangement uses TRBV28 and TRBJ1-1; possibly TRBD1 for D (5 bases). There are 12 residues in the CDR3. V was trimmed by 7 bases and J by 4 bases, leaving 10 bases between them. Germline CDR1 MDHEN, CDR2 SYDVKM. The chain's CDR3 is CASKEGITEAFF. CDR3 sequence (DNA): TGTGCCAGCAAGGAGGGGATCACTGAAGCTTTCTTT.

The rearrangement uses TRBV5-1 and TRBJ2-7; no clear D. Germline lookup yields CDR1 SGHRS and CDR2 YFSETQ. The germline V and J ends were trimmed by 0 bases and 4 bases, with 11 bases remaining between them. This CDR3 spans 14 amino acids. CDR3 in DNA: TGCGCCAGCAGCTTGGCCGACGTGTCGTACGAGCAGTACTTC. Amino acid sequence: CASSLADVSYEQYF. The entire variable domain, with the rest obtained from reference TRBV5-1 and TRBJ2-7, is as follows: KAGVTQTPRYLIKTRGQQVTLSCSPISGHRSVSWYQQTPGQGLQFLFEYFSETQRNKGNFPGRFSGRQFSNSRSEMNVSTLELGDSALYLCASSLADVSYEQYFGPGTRLTVT.

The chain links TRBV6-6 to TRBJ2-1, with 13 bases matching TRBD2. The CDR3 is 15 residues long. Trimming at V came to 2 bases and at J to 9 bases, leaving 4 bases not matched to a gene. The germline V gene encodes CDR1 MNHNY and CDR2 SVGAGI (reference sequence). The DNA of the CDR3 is TGTGCCAGCAGTTACCCGGGACTAGCGGGAAGTGAGCAGTTCTTC. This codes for CASSYPGLAGSEQFF.

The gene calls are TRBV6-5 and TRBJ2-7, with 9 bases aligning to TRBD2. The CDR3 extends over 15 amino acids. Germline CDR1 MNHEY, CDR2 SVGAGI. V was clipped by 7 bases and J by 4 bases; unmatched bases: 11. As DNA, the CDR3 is TGTGCCAGCACACCCGGCGGCGGGAGGGGGTACGAGCAGTACTTC. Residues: CASTPGGGRGYEQYF.

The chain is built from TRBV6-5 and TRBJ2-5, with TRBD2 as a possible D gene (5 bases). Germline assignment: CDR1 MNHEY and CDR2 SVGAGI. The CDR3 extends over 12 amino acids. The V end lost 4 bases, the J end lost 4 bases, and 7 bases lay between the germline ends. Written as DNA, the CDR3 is TGTGCCAGCAGTTTACTAGGAGAGACCCAGTACTTC. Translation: CASSLLGETQYF.

The CDR3 DNA reads as TGCGCCAGCAGCCAGGAAGCAGGGGGCGGTGGGGACCAGTACTTC. It translates to CASSQEAGGGGDQYF. The rearrangement joins TRBV4-1 to TRBJ2-5; 8 positions agree with TRBD1. Losses at the gene ends were 3 bases for V and 10 bases for J; bases not matched to a gene: 13. Germline-derived CDR1 and CDR2 are MGHRA and YSYEKL. This CDR3 spans 15 amino acids.

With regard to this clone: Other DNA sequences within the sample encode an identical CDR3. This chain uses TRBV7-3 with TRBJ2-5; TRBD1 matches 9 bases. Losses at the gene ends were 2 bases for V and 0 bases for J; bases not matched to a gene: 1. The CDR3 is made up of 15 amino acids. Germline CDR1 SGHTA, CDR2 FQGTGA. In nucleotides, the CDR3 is TGTGCCAGCAGCTTAGGGGACAGGGACCAAGAGACCCAGTACTTC. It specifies CASSLGDRDQETQYF.

The DNA of the CDR3 is TGTGCCATCAGTGTTAAGGGAGTGGGATACGAGCAGTACTTC. It codes for CAISVKGVGYEQYF. This sequence joins TRBV10-3 and TRBJ2-7; tentatively, D is TRBD2 (5 bases). CDR3 length: 14 residues. The germline gives CDR1 ENHRY, CDR2 SYGVKD. Trimming shortened V by 4 bases and J by 4 bases, and 14 bases separated the two germline ends.

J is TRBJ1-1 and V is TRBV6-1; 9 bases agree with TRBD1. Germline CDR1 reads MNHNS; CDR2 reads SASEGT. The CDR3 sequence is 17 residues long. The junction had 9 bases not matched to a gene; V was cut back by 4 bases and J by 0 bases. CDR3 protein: CASSGDRASNLNTEAFF. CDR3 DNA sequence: TGTGCCAGCAGTGGGGACAGGGCGTCGAATCTGAACACTGAAGCTTTCTTT.

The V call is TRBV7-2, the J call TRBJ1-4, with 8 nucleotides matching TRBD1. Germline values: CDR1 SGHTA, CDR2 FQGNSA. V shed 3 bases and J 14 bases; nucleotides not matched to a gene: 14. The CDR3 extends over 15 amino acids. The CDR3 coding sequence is TGTGCCAGCAGCTTCTCCCGGGACAGGCGGACTCAGCTGTTTTTT. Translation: CASSFSRDRRTQLFF. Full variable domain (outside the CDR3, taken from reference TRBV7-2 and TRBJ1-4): GAGVSQSPSNKVTEKGKDVELRCDPISGHTALYWYRQSLGQGLEFLIYFQGNSAPDKSGLPSDRFSAERTGGSVSTLTIQRTQQEDSAVYLCASSFSRDRRTQLFFGSGTQLSVL.

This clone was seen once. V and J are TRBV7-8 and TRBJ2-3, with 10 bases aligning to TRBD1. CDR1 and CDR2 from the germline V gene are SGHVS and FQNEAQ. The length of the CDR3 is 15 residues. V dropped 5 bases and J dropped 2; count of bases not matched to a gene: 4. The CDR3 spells CASSRDRGITDTQYF. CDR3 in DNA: TGTGCCAGCAGCCGGGACAGGGGAATCACAGATACGCAGTATTTT.

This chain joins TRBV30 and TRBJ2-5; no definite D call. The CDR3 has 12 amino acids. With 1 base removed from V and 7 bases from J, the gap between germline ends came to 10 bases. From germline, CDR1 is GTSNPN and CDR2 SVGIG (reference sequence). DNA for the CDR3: TGTGCCTGGAGTGGGGTGGTCGGGACCCAGTACTTC. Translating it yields CAWSGVVGTQYF.

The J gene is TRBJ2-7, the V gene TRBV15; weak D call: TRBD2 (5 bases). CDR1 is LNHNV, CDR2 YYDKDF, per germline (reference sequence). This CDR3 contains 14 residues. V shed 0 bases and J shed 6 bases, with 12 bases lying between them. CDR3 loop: CATSRDSDGGEQYF. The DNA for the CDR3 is TGTGCCACCAGCAGAGATTCTGACGGAGGCGAGCAGTACTTC.

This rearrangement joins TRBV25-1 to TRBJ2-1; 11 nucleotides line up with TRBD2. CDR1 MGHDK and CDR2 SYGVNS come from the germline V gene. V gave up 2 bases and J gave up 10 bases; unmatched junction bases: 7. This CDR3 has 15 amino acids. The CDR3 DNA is TGTGCCAGCAGTGAAAGTAGCGGGAGGGCCAGGGAGCAGTTCTTC. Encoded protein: CASSESSGRAREQFF.

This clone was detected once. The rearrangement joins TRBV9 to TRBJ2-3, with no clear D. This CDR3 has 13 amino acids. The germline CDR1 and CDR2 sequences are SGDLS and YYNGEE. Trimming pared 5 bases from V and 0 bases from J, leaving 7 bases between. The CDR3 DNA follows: TGTGCCAGCAGGAGGTCTAGCACAGATACGCAGTATTTT. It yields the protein CASRRSSTDTQYF.

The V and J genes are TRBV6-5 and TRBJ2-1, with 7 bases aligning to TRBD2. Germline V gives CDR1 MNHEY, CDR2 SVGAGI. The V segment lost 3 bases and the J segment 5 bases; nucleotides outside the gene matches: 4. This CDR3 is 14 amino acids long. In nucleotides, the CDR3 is TGTGCCAGCAGTTATCTGGGGAGGGACAATGAGCAGTTCTTC. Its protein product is CASSYLGRDNEQFF.

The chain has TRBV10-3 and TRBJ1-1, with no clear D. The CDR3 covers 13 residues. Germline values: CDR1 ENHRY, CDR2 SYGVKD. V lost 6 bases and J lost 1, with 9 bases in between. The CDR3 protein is CAIRVGKNTEAFF. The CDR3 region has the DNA TGTGCCATCAGGGTGGGGAAGAACACTGAAGCTTTCTTT.

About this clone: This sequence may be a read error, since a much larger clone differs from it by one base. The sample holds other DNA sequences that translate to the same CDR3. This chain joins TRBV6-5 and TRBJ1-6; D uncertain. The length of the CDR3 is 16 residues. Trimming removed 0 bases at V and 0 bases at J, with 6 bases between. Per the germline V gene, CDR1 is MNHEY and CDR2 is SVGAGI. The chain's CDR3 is CASSYSQSSYNSPLHF. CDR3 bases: TGTGCCAGCAGTTACTCCCAGAGCTCCTATAATTCACCCCTCCACTTT.